Included here is one TCR beta chain sequence, with context. Trimming left V 0 bases short and J 7 bases short, with 13 bases between. Germline CDR1 and CDR2: KGHSH and LQKENI. This CDR3 is 15 amino acids long. The sample belongs to a study of blood T cell repertoires in COVID-19. About the study: Donors in the United States, Italy and Spain gave samples during acute or convalescent COVID-19. PBMCs, B-cell-depleted T cells, or T cells provided the cDNA or gDNA that made up the material.

TCRdb's copy holds only in-frame clones and misses some; the assay was immunoSEQ multiplex PCR. This sample has under 20,000 clones, with around 92% found just once. The TCR sequence derives from a human donor in a cohort sampled during active COVID-19. J is TRBJ1-5 and V is TRBV18; D gene ambiguous. Material: peripheral blood. The CDR3 DNA reads as TGTGCCAGCTCACCACCGGGTGGTAACGGGCAGCCCCAGCATTTT. This translates into CASSPPGGNGQPQHF.